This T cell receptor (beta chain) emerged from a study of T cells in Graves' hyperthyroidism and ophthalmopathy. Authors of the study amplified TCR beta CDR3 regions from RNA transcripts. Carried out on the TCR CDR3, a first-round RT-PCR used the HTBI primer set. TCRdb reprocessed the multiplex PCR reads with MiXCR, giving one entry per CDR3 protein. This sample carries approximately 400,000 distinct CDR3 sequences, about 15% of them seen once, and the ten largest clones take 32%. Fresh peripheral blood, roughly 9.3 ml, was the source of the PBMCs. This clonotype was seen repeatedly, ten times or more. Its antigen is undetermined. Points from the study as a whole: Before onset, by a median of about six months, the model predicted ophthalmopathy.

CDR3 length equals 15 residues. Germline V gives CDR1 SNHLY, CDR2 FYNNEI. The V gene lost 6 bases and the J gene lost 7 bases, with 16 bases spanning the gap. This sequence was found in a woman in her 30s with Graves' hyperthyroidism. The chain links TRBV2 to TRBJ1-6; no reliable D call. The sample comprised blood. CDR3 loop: CASSRRRVENSPLHF. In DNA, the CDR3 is TGTGCCAGCAGCCGGCGGCGGGTTGAGAATTCACCCCTCCACTTT.